This passage covers 8 T cell receptor beta chains from one sample sequenced in a study of cytomegalovirus exposure and HLA in healthy donors (dated by TCRdb to 2017 to 2019). Library method: the immunoSEQ multiplex PCR assay. The multiplex PCR relied on a mix of 60 forward primers for TCR Vbeta segments and 13 reverse primers for TCR Jbeta segments. The source is immuneACCESS, and TCRdb retained only in-frame sequences with V and J called. Part of the clones is not carried over; for the studies checked, unresolved V genes explain less than half of this, and the remainder is unexplained. This sample comprises roughly 200,000 clones, about 77% of them detected only once. The ten largest clones capture approximately 2.6% of the sample. The specimen sequenced was PBMCs. These TCRs come from a female donor in good health and CMV-seronegative.

This clone was seen a handful of times. The chain joins TRBV25-1 to TRBJ2-1; 8 bases map to TRBD1. In germline, CDR1 is MGHDK, CDR2 SYGVNS. V lost 3 bases to trimming and J lost 7 bases; unmatched junction nucleotides: 5. CDR3 length: 14 residues. DNA of the CDR3: TGTGCCAGCAGTGACGGGACAGGTGGTAATGAGCAGTTCTTC. It yields the protein CASSDGTGGNEQFF.

This sequence joins TRBV5-6 and TRBJ2-5; 9 bases map to TRBD1. The assigned J gene may be wrong: the sequence end matches TRBJ2-7 better. The CDR3 is 14 residues long. CDR1 SGHDT and CDR2 YYEEEE come from the germline V gene. CDR3 sequence reads: CASSSTGGQGEQYF. CDR3 DNA sequence: TGTGCCAGCAGCTCGACAGGGGGACAAGGCGAGCAGTACTTC.

This clone was seen a few times. The J gene is TRBJ1-1, the V gene TRBV6-1; D might be TRBD1 (6 bases). Germline values: CDR1 MNHNS, CDR2 SASEGT. There are 15 residues in the CDR3. Trimming pared 8 bases from V and 6 bases from J, leaving 22 bases between. The CDR3 is CASPDPQGSEAEAFF. CDR3 nucleotide sequence: TGTGCCAGCCCAGACCCCCAGGGGTCAGAAGCTGAAGCTTTCTTT.

V is TRBV6-1 and J is TRBJ1-3, with a possible D match to TRBD1 (5 bases). This CDR3 has 15 amino acids. V was clipped by 6 bases and J by 5 bases, with 17 bases between them. Germline V gives CDR1 MNHNS, CDR2 SASEGT. CDR3 region: CASRGPAEGRNTIYF. The CDR3 coding sequence is TGTGCCAGCAGGGGGCCGGCGGAAGGGAGAAACACCATATATTTT.

This chain connects TRBV14 to TRBJ2-2, with 9 bases lining up with TRBD1. With V trimmed by 6 bases and J by 5 bases, 10 bases remained unmatched. Germline CDR1 SGHDN, CDR2 FVKESK. This CDR3 comprises 16 residues. The CDR3 DNA reads TGTGCCAGCAGTCTAACAGGGGGCGCATGGACCGGGGAGCTGTTTTTT. It is translated as CASSLTGGAWTGELFF.

This clone came up a few times. V gene TRBV27 combines with J gene TRBJ2-1; TRBD2 matches 11 bases. CDR3 length: 16 amino acids. Germline lookup yields CDR1 MNHEY and CDR2 SMNVEV (reference sequence). V lost 3 bases, J lost 8 bases, and 9 bases stayed unmatched. The CDR3 DNA sequence: TGTGCCAGCAGTTTCCACGAGACTAGCGGGATCCATGAGCAGTTCTTC. Protein product: CASSFHETSGIHEQFF.

This chain joins TRBV12-2 and TRBJ1-1; the table's TRBD1 call for D was not verified on the DNA. TRBV12-2 is an annotated pseudogene. The CDR3 spans 17 residues. The CDR3 DNA is TGTGCAAGTCGCTTACAGGGGGGACGATACTCGAACACTGAAGCTTTCTTT. Its translation is CASRLQGGRYSNTEAFF.

Relative to its sample, this clone is medium-sized. The V and J genes are TRBV11-1 and TRBJ2-2; TRBD2 aligns across 13 bases. The CDR3 covers 17 residues. Per the germline V gene, CDR1 is SGHAT and CDR2 is FQDESV (reference sequence). Unmatched junction bases numbered 12, after V lost 10 bases and J lost 4 bases. The CDR3 loop reads CATQPTSGRAGTGELFF. The CDR3 bases are TGTGCCACCCAACCCACTAGCGGGAGGGCTGGCACCGGGGAGCTGTTTTTT.